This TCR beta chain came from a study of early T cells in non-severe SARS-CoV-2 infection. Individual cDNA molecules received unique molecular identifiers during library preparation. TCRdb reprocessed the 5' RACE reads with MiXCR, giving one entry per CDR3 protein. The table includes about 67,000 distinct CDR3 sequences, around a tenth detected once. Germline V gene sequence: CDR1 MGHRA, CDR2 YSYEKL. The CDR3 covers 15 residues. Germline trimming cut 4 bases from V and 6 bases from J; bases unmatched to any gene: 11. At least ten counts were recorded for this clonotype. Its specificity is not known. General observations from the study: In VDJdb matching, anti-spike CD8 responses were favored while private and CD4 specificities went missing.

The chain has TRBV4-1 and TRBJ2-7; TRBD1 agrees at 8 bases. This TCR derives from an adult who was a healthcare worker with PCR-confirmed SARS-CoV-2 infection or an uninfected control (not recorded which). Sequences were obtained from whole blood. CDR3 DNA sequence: TGCGCCAGCAGCCCTTCTGGACAGGGTAAGGGCGAGCAGTACTTC. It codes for CASSPSGQGKGEQYF.